Listed here are 17 T cell receptor beta chains from one sample, sequenced in a study of T cell responses to AZD1222 COVID-19 vaccine. Method: immunoSEQ multiplex PCR; TCRdb's copy keeps in-frame clones and lacks some. The table includes about 75,000 clones, roughly 84% detected once. Sequenced here: peripheral blood, sampled 28 days after the second AZD1222 dose. These receptors all come from an adult who received the AZD1222 COVID-19 vaccine.

This rearrangement joins TRBV12-5 to TRBJ2-5, with D perhaps being TRBD1 or TRBD2 (5 bases each). Germline V gene sequence: CDR1 LGHNT, CDR2 FRNRAP. The V and J ends lost 8 bases and 5 bases respectively, with 12 bases between them. CDR3 length: 12 amino acids. The CDR3 bases are TGTGCTAGTTGCCCTGAGGGGGAGACCCAGTACTTC. Translating it yields CASCPEGETQYF.

V usage is TRBV15 and J usage is TRBJ2-3; no definite D call. Trimming shortened V by 0 bases and J by 6 bases, and 19 bases separated the two germline ends. CDR3 length equals 17 residues. Germline lookup yields CDR1 LNHNV and CDR2 YYDKDF (reference sequence). The CDR3 reads CATSREILQASRDTQYF. DNA for the CDR3: TGTGCCACCAGCAGAGAAATACTGCAGGCCTCAAGGGATACGCAGTATTTT. Using reference TRBV15 and TRBJ2-3 for the parts outside the CDR3, the full variable domain is DAMVIQNPRYQVTQFGKPVTLSCSQTLNHNVMYWYQQKSSQAPKLLFHYYDKDFNNEADTPDNFQSRRPNTSFCFLDIRSPGLGDTAMYLCATSREILQASRDTQYFGPGTRLTVL.

V and J are TRBV7-9 and TRBJ2-3; 8 bases are shared with TRBD1. The length of the CDR3 is 16 residues. The germline V gene has CDR1 SEHNR and CDR2 FQNEAQ (reference sequence). With V trimmed by 1 base and J by 7 bases, 10 bases remained unmatched. This chain's CDR3 is CASSLGVGTGSNTQYF. DNA for the CDR3: TGTGCCAGCAGCTTAGGGGTGGGGACAGGCTCAAATACGCAGTATTTT. Full variable domain (rest looked up from reference TRBV7-9 and TRBJ2-3): DTGVSQNPRHKITKRGQNVTFRCDPISEHNRLYWYRQTLGQGPEFLTYFQNEAQLEKSRLLSDRFSAERPKGSFSTLEIQRTEQGDSAMYLCASSLGVGTGSNTQYFGPGTRLTVL.

The chain couples TRBV5-1 to TRBJ2-7, with TRBD1 matching 7 bases. Looked up from germline, CDR1 is SGHRS and CDR2 is YFSETQ. The CDR3 covers 14 residues. With 4 bases clipped from V and 3 bases from J, the junction kept 7 bases outside the gene matches. The CDR3 protein is CASSPGDSYYEQYF. The CDR3 coding sequence is TGCGCCAGCAGCCCAGGGGACAGCTACTACGAGCAGTACTTC.

The chain recombines TRBV5-4 with TRBJ1-6; D may be TRBD1 (5 bases). The CDR3 spans 14 residues. CDR1 SGHNT and CDR2 YYREEE come from the germline V gene (reference sequence). With 0 bases removed from V and 7 bases from J, the gap between germline ends came to 8 bases. CDR3 loop: CASSLDRKNSPLHF. Written as DNA, the CDR3 is TGTGCCAGCAGCTTGGACAGGAAAAATTCACCCCTCCACTTT. Based on the CDR3 plus reference TRBV5-4 and TRBJ1-6, the full variable domain is ETGVTQSPTHLIKTRGQQVTLRCSSQSGHNTVSWYQQALGQGPQFIFQYYREEENGRGNFPPRFSGLQFPNYSSELNVNALELDDSALYLCASSLDRKNSPLHFGNGTRLTVT.

The rearrangement links TRBV6-1 to TRBJ1-2, with no clear D. The germline gives CDR1 MNHNS, CDR2 SASEGT. Trimming cost V 3 bases and J 1 base, with 3 bases left between them. The CDR3 totals 12 residues. CDR3 amino acids: CASSDLNYGYTF. CDR3 sequence (DNA): TGTGCCAGCAGTGACCTTAACTATGGCTACACCTTC.

The V call is TRBV27, the J call TRBJ2-3; 9 nucleotides line up with TRBD2. This CDR3 region has 15 residues. Germline V lookup: CDR1 MNHEY, CDR2 SMNVEV (reference sequence). V lost 5 bases, J lost 1 base, and 4 bases stayed unmatched. The chain's CDR3 is CASSKIAGGTDTQYF. DNA for the CDR3: TGTGCCAGCAGTAAGATAGCGGGGGGCACAGATACGCAGTATTTT.

The rearrangement links TRBV27 to TRBJ1-5, with a weak D call TRBD1 (5 bases). V was clipped by 5 bases and J by 4 bases, with 15 bases between them. This CDR3 region has 15 residues. CDR1 is MNHEY, CDR2 SMNVEV, per germline (reference sequence). The CDR3 is CASSSRGWENQPQHF. The CDR3 DNA follows: TGTGCCAGCAGTAGCCGGGGGTGGGAGAATCAGCCCCAGCATTTT.

The chain joins TRBV4-1 to TRBJ2-3; either TRBD1 or TRBD2 may fit D (6 bases each). CDR3 size: 16 residues. Germline loops: CDR1 MGHRA, CDR2 YSYEKL. The germline V and J ends were trimmed by 0 bases and 0 bases, with 10 bases remaining between them. CDR3 amino acids: CASSQDRGDSTDTQYF. CDR3 nucleotides: TGCGCCAGCAGCCAAGATAGGGGGGATAGCACAGATACGCAGTATTTT.

Written as DNA, the CDR3 is TGTGCCTGGAGTTTAGGACTAGCGGGGAGTGTAGATACGCAGTATTTT. Translating gives CAWSLGLAGSVDTQYF. The rearrangement links TRBV30 to TRBJ2-3; TRBD2 agrees at 12 bases. V trimming: 2 bases; J trimming: 5 bases; junction bases outside the gene matches: 8. The CDR3 sequence is 16 residues long. CDR1 is GTSNPN, CDR2 SVGIG, per germline (reference sequence).

With respect to this clone: One junction end does not reproduce the germline sequence, and a read error may be involved. For the CDR3, the DNA is TGCGCCAGCAGCTTGGATGGCCCAAACCCCCGCTTC. This gives the protein CASSLDGPNPRF. V gene TRBV5-1 combines with J gene TRBJ2-4; D gene unclear. The CDR3 runs 12 residues. Germline CDR1 reads SGHRS; CDR2 reads YFSETQ.

The chain carries TRBV7-2 and TRBJ1-2, with D maybe TRBD1 (5 bases). In germline, CDR1 is SGHTA, CDR2 FQGNSA. The length of the CDR3 is 16 residues. The V end was cut by 1 base, the J end by 1 base, with 13 bases between. CDR3 DNA sequence: TGTGCCAGCAGCTTAGTCGGGACTTCCTTTAACTATGGCTACACCTTC. Translating gives CASSLVGTSFNYGYTF. The full variable domain, with the rest looked up from reference TRBV7-2 and TRBJ1-2, is GAGVSQSPSNKVTEKGKDVELRCDPISGHTALYWYRQSLGQGLEFLIYFQGNSAPDKSGLPSDRFSAERTGGSVSTLTIQRTQQEDSAVYLCASSLVGTSFNYGYTFGSGTRLTVV.

J is TRBJ2-1 and V is TRBV19, with D possibly called TRBD1 or TRBD2 (6 bases each). Trimming stripped 5 bases from V and 5 bases from J, with 13 bases between. CDR3 size: 14 residues. The V gene's germline CDR1 is LNHDA and CDR2 SQIVND (reference sequence). CDR3 bases: TGTGCCAGTAGTGGGCTTGGGGGGCACAATGAGCAGTTCTTC. Protein product: CASSGLGGHNEQFF.

The rearrangement links TRBV30 to TRBJ1-3; maybe TRBD1 (5 bases). In germline, CDR1 is GTSNPN, CDR2 SVGIG (reference sequence). The CDR3 extends over 15 amino acids. The V and J ends lost 4 bases and 0 bases respectively, with 13 bases between them. This CDR3 reads CAWKIDRYSGNTIYF. In nucleotides, the CDR3 is TGTGCCTGGAAAATAGACAGATACTCTGGAAACACCATATATTTT.

The CDR3 region is CASSSNFNSPLHF. In nucleotides, the CDR3 is TGTGCCAGCAGCTCAAATTTTAATTCACCCCTCCACTTT. V is TRBV7-6 and J is TRBJ1-6; D unresolved. The CDR3 is 13 amino acids. V lost 4 bases to trimming and J lost 6 bases, with 7 bases between them. Per the germline V gene, CDR1 is SGHVS and CDR2 is FNYEAQ. The whole variable domain, remainder taken from reference TRBV7-6 and TRBJ1-6, is GAGVSQSPRYKVTKRGQDVALRCDPISGHVSLYWYRQALGQGPEFLTYFNYEAQQDKSGLPNDRFSAERPEGSISTLTIQRTEQRDSAMYRCASSSNFNSPLHFGNGTRLTVT.

J is TRBJ1-4 and V is TRBV2, with D possibly being TRBD1 (6 bases). This CDR3 region has 15 residues. Looked up from germline, CDR1 is SNHLY and CDR2 is FYNNEI. Deletions cut 6 bases from V and 8 bases from J, with 19 bases between. CDR3 bases: TGTGCCAGCAGACCCAACGGAGGGGGAGGGGAAAAACTGTTTTTT. The encoded protein is CASRPNGGGGEKLFF.

V gene TRBV10-3 combines with J gene TRBJ2-5, with TRBD1 as a possible D gene (6 bases). Germline-derived CDR1 and CDR2 are ENHRY and SYGVKD. Between the trimmed V and J ends, which lost 6 bases and 5 bases, there was a span of 16 bases. CDR3 length: 14 residues. Here the CDR3 DNA reads TGTGCCATCAGAGGCGGTACAGGGACGGAGACCCAGTACTTC. It encodes CAIRGGTGTETQYF.